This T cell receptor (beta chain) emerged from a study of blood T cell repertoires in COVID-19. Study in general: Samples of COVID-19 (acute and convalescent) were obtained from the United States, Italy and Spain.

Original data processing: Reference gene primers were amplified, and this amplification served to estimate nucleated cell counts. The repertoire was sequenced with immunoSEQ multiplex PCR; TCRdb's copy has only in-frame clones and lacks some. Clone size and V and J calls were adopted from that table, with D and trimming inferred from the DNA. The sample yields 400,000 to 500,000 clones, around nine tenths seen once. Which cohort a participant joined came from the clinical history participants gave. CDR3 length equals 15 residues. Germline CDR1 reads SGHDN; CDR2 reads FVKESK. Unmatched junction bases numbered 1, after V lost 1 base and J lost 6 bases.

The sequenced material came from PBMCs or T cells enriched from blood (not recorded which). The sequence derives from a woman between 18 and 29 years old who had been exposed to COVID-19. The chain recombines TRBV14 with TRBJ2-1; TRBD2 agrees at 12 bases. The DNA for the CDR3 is TGTGCCAGCAGCCAAGGGACTAGCGGGGTCAATGAGCAGTTCTTC. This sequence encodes CASSQGTSGVNEQFF.